What follows are 32 T cell receptor beta chains derived from one specimen sequenced in a study of human T cells and chemical hapten exposure. MiXCR, applied by TCRdb to the RACE reads, yields one record per CDR3 protein. The repertoire includes some 340,000 distinct CDR3 sequences, around 6.9% of them detected once, and roughly 7.9% sits in the top ten. Regarding time point: patch test 1, 2 weeks after DPC sensitization. This sample's treatment: therapeutic diphenylcyclopropenone sensitization with weekly scalp DPC. The source was whole blood, collected in connection with sensitization to the hapten diphenylcyclopropenone (DPC). These receptors were taken from a woman younger than 30 with alopecia areata. Some clones in this sample may be carry-over from other donors' samples.

This clonotype occurred many times. The rearrangement joins TRBV6-2 or TRBV6-3 to TRBJ1-3; no clear D gene. The CDR3 covers 15 residues. Germline CDR1 MNHEY, CDR2 SVGEGT. The ends were cut back, 6 bases at V and 1 base at J, with 13 bases in the middle. CDR3: CASSRSSASGNTIYF. In nucleotides, the CDR3 is TGTGCCAGCAGCCGCTCTTCTGCGTCTGGAAACACCATATATTTT.

The chain uses TRBV7-2 and TRBJ2-3; 8 nucleotides align to TRBD2. This CDR3 has 15 amino acids. Germline V gene lookup returns CDR1 SGHTA and CDR2 FQGNSA. J lost 7 bases, V lost 5 bases, and 11 bases had no gene match. Here the CDR3 reads CASSPKAGDEYTQYF. CDR3 coding DNA: TGTGCCAGCAGCCCAAAAGCGGGGGATGAATATACGCAGTATTTT. Full variable domain (outside the CDR3, taken from reference TRBV7-2 and TRBJ2-3): GAGVSQSPSNKVTEKGKDVELRCDPISGHTALYWYRQSLGQGLEFLIYFQGNSAPDKSGLPSDRFSAERTGGSVSTLTIQRTQQEDSAVYLCASSPKAGDEYTQYFGPGTRLTVL.

This clonotype was seen a few times. The chain joins TRBV9 to TRBJ2-7; D call uncertain. V gave up 4 bases and J gave up 2 bases, with 25 bases separating them. CDR3 size: 18 residues. From germline, CDR1 is SGDLS and CDR2 YYNGEE. In nucleotides, the CDR3 is TGTGCCAGCAGCTTACTTCCCGGTCCGGACCTCTCCGCCTACGAGCAGTACTTC. This gives the protein CASSLLPGPDLSAYEQYF.

This clonotype was seen only a few times. The chain is built from TRBV13 and TRBJ2-7, with D possibly TRBD1 on 6 matching bases. The V gene's germline CDR1 is PRHDT and CDR2 FYEKMQ (reference sequence). The germline V and J ends were trimmed by 2 bases and 2 bases, with 10 bases remaining between them. The CDR3 is 14 amino acids. Here the CDR3 DNA reads TGTGCCAGCAGCTTACCAGGGGCCCCCTACGAGCAGTACTTC. Translation: CASSLPGAPYEQYF.

This clonotype occurred many times. The rearrangement joins TRBV7-2 to TRBJ2-7; D may be TRBD1 (6 bases). In germline, CDR1 is SGHTA, CDR2 FQGNSA. The V and J ends lost 5 bases and 2 bases respectively, with 16 bases between them. The CDR3 is 15 amino acids. CDR3 in DNA: TGTGCCAGCAGCCCCCAGGCCGGGACAACCTACGAGCAGTACTTC. It specifies CASSPQAGTTYEQYF.

This clonotype was recorded at least ten times. This rearrangement joins TRBV6-6 to TRBJ1-2; 10 bases line up with TRBD1. V lost 6 bases, J lost 8 bases, and 9 bases stayed unmatched. CDR1 is MNHNY, CDR2 SVGAGI, per germline (reference sequence). The CDR3 covers 14 residues. The DNA of the CDR3 is TGTGCCAGCAGCGGGGGACAGGGGCTCAGGGGCTACACCTTC. It translates to CASSGGQGLRGYTF.

For the CDR3, the DNA is TGCAGTGCTAGAGAGAGGACCCTTTTGGGGACCCAGTACTTC. This encodes CSARERTLLGTQYF. J is TRBJ2-5 and V is TRBV20-1; D unclear. The CDR3 is 14 residues long. Trimming cost V 0 bases and J 7 bases, with 15 bases left between them. The germline gives CDR1 DFQATT, CDR2 SNEGSKA (reference sequence).

In its sample, this clonotype was seen a few times. V gene TRBV28 combines with J gene TRBJ1-2; unclear D gene. Germline-derived CDR1 and CDR2 are MDHEN and SYDVKM. Trimming took off 7 bases at V and 4 bases at J, with 22 bases between the two ends. The length of the CDR3 is 16 residues. As DNA, the CDR3 is TGTGCCAGCAATACCCCCCCCGGAAGGGATATCTATGGCTACACCTTC. Residues: CASNTPPGRDIYGYTF.

This clonotype was seen ten or more times. This chain uses TRBV27 with TRBJ2-7, with 14 bases matching TRBD2. V was clipped by 2 bases and J by 3 bases; unmatched bases: 3. Germline values: CDR1 MNHEY, CDR2 SMNVEV (reference sequence). There are 16 residues in the CDR3. The chain's CDR3 is CASSLTGTSGGYEQYF. The CDR3 region has the DNA TGTGCCAGCAGTTTAACCGGGACTAGCGGGGGCTACGAGCAGTACTTC.

This clonotype showed up many times. V gene TRBV12-3 or TRBV12-4 combines with J gene TRBJ2-7; the D gene is possibly TRBD2 (7 bases). The CDR3 is 14 residues long. The V and J ends lost 4 bases and 4 bases respectively, with 14 bases between them. Written as DNA, the CDR3 is TGTGCCAGCAGTTCGCCCGGGGGGCTGTACGAGCAGTACTTC. Encoded protein: CASSSPGGLYEQYF.

This chain links TRBV7-9 with TRBJ1-1; 7 bases align to TRBD1. CDR1 SEHNR and CDR2 FQNEAQ come from the germline V gene (reference sequence). This CDR3 spans 14 amino acids. The ends lost 1 base at V and 5 bases at J; junction bases unmatched: 4. CDR3: CASSLEDRRTEAFF. The CDR3 DNA reads TGTGCCAGCAGCTTAGAGGACAGGAGAACTGAAGCTTTCTTT.

This sequence joins TRBV4-3 and TRBJ2-1, with 11 bases aligning to TRBD1. The CDR3 consists of 16 residues. V lost 0 bases to trimming and J lost 6 bases; unmatched junction nucleotides: 4. Germline V gene lookup returns CDR1 LGHNA and CDR2 YSLEER. The DNA for the CDR3 is TGCGCCAGCAGCCAAGAGCCGGGACAGGGGGGCAATGAGCAGTTCTTC. This translates into CASSQEPGQGGNEQFF.

This clonotype appeared a few times. This chain uses TRBV6-5 with TRBJ2-3, with D possibly called TRBD1 or TRBD2 (5 bases each). This CDR3 comprises 14 residues. Germline loops: CDR1 MNHEY, CDR2 SVGAGI. Trimming cost V 5 bases and J 2 bases, with 11 bases left between them. This CDR3 reads CASSPGRNTDTQYF. The CDR3 nucleotides are TGTGCCAGCAGTCCGGGACGGAACACAGATACGCAGTATTTT.

This clonotype was detected many times. The genes are TRBV27 and TRBJ2-2; TRBD2 is a possible D gene (5 bases). V was trimmed by 6 bases and J by 0 bases, leaving 17 bases between them. This CDR3 is built from 17 residues. CDR1 is MNHEY and CDR2 is SMNVEV in the germline V gene (reference sequence). CDR3 nucleotide sequence: TGTGCCAGCAGCCGGGGATACATTTCGTCGAACACCGGGGAGCTGTTTTTT. This encodes CASSRGYISSNTGELFF.

There are many counts of this clonotype. Germline is not matched at one junction end, which may reflect a read error. The chain has TRBV5-8 and TRBJ2-5; D is uncertain. The CDR3 is 12 residues long. Germline V gene lookup returns CDR1 SGHTS and CDR2 YDEGEE. CDR3 bases: TGTGCCAGCAGCTCCGTTTCTTCCCATCTGCACTTC. Its protein is CASSSVSSHLHF.

Only a few counts were recorded for this clonotype. The CDR3 sequence is CSASRPGELFF. In DNA form, the CDR3 reads TGCAGTGCTAGTCGGCCGGGGGAGCTGTTTTTT. This chain links TRBV20-1 with TRBJ2-2; no reliable D call. The V and J ends lost 3 bases and 8 bases respectively, with 7 bases between them. Germline lookup yields CDR1 DFQATT and CDR2 SNEGSKA (reference sequence). The CDR3 sequence is 11 residues long.

This clonotype was observed a handful of times. This chain links TRBV14 with TRBJ1-5; no firm D call. The ends were cut back, 4 bases at V and 6 bases at J, with 19 bases in the middle. The CDR3 runs to 16 residues. Germline V gene data show CDR1 as SGHDN and CDR2 as FVKESK. In nucleotides, the CDR3 is TGTGCCAGCAGCCCCCCGGGTAATAAGTCCGGTCAGCCCCAGCATTTT. Translation gives CASSPPGNKSGQPQHF.

This clonotype has ten or more counts. The chain joins TRBV6-5 to TRBJ1-1, with 8 bases that match TRBD1. V trimming: 5 bases; J trimming: 7 bases; junction bases outside the gene matches: 3. Germline V lookup: CDR1 MNHEY, CDR2 SVGAGI. The CDR3 runs 12 residues. The CDR3 DNA is TGTGCCAGCAGTCAGACAGGGGATGAAGCTTTCTTT. Translated: CASSQTGDEAFF.

The chain is built from TRBV10-3 and TRBJ1-3; 9 bases match TRBD1. V shed 6 bases, J shed 0 bases, and the junction held 15 bases outside the gene matches. The CDR3 has 19 residues. CDR1 and CDR2 from the germline V gene are ENHRY and SYGVKD. The CDR3 region is CAISELPGTGTISGNTIYF. The CDR3 DNA sequence: TGTGCCATCAGCGAACTTCCCGGGACAGGGACGATCTCTGGAAACACCATATATTTT.

The chain recombines TRBV28 with TRBJ1-4; no definite D call. CDR3 length equals 15 residues. The ends were cut back, 2 bases at V and 13 bases at J, with 20 bases in the middle. Looked up from germline, CDR1 is MDHEN and CDR2 is SYDVKM. The CDR3 DNA is TGTGCCAGCAGTTTAGTTGTAACAACGCCGGGGAGACTGTTTTTT. Translation: CASSLVVTTPGRLFF.

This clonotype was picked up a small number of times. J is TRBJ2-3 and V is TRBV5-6; no clear D. Germline CDR1 is SGHDT and CDR2 is YYEEEE. CDR3 length: 14 residues. V lost 1 base, J lost 5 bases, and 11 bases lay in between. The CDR3 DNA is TGTGCCAGCAGCTTGAAGTGGGCGGTAGATACGCAGTATTTT. Protein sequence: CASSLKWAVDTQYF.

This clonotype appeared many times. In DNA, the CDR3 is TGTGCCATCAGTGAGTCAGGACAGAGCTCCTACGAGCAGTACTTC. It encodes CAISESGQSSYEQYF. This chain uses TRBV10-3 with TRBJ2-7, with D tentatively TRBD1 (6 bases). This CDR3 region has 15 residues. Germline lookup yields CDR1 ENHRY and CDR2 SYGVKD. V was pared by 0 bases and J by 0 bases, with 9 bases between.

This clonotype was counted many times. The chain links TRBV7-2 to TRBJ1-2, with D perhaps TRBD1 (6 bases). The CDR3 runs to 15 residues. Germline V gene data show CDR1 as SGHTA and CDR2 as FQGNSA. Trimming cost V 5 bases and J 10 bases, with 23 bases left between them. DNA of the CDR3: TGTGCCAGCAGCATCAACGCGGGGGCCGCCGGCGACTACACCTTC. Translating gives CASSINAGAAGDYTF.

In its sample, this clonotype was seen a few times. This rearrangement joins TRBV4-3 to TRBJ1-2; maybe TRBD1 (6 bases). V lost 0 bases to trimming and J lost 3 bases, with 8 bases between them. Germline-derived CDR1 and CDR2 are LGHNA and YSLEER. This CDR3 has 14 residues. CDR3 amino acids: CASSQDSGDYGYTF. DNA of the CDR3: TGCGCCAGCAGCCAAGATTCAGGGGACTATGGCTACACCTTC.

This clonotype has just a few counts. The V call is TRBV5-1, the J call TRBJ2-2; D gene uncertain. This CDR3 spans 12 amino acids. The germline V and J ends were trimmed by 6 bases and 5 bases, with 8 bases remaining between them. Germline assignment: CDR1 SGHRS and CDR2 YFSETQ. The CDR3 region is CASKEITGELFF. In DNA, the CDR3 is TGCGCCAGCAAGGAGATTACCGGGGAGCTGTTTTTT.

This clonotype was picked up many times. In nucleotides, the CDR3 is TGTGCCAGCAGCCCGAGTTCCGAAGGGGCCAACGTCCTGACTTTC. Amino acids: CASSPSSEGANVLTF. The chain employs TRBV3-1 and TRBJ2-6; D unclear. There are 15 residues in the CDR3. Germline loops: CDR1 LGHDT, CDR2 YNNKEL (reference sequence). The V gene lost 4 bases and the J gene lost 4 bases, with 11 bases spanning the gap.

The genes are TRBV4-3 and TRBJ1-6; 8 bases align to TRBD1. Germline CDR1 is LGHNA and CDR2 is YSLEER. The J segment lost 7 bases and the V segment lost 1 base, leaving 3 bases of the junction unmatched. CDR3 length equals 15 residues. The CDR3 coding sequence is TGCGCCAGCAGCCAAGGGGACAGGCCAAATTCACCCCTCCACTTT. It specifies CASSQGDRPNSPLHF.

This chain joins TRBV6-2 or TRBV6-3 and TRBJ2-6, with D unclear. The CDR3 consists of 16 residues. Trimming left V 8 bases short and J 0 bases short, with 14 bases between. CDR1 and CDR2 (germline): MNHEY, SVGEGT. The CDR3 bases are TGTGCCAGCGGCTTACGTGGGGTCTCTGGGGCCAACGTCCTGACTTTC. Its translation is CASGLRGVSGANVLTF.

At least ten counts were recorded for this clonotype. The rearrangement uses TRBV12-3 or TRBV12-4 and TRBJ1-2, with a possible D match to TRBD1 (5 bases). The CDR3 contains 14 residues. The V end lost 7 bases, the J end lost 8 bases, and 20 bases lay between the germline ends. The CDR3 DNA follows: TGTGCCAGCACCAGCTCGAGTCCCCACAGGGGCTACACCTTC. Its protein product is CASTSSSPHRGYTF.

This clonotype was found a few times. The rearrangement uses TRBV12-3 or TRBV12-4 and TRBJ1-5; D unclear. Trimming removed 10 bases at V and 4 bases at J, with 11 bases between. The CDR3 consists of 12 residues. CDR3 in DNA: TGTGCCACCACCGACGGTAATCAGCCCCAGCATTTT. Translating it yields CATTDGNQPQHF.

This clonotype was seen many times. V and J are TRBV20-1 and TRBJ1-6; 7 positions agree with TRBD1. The CDR3 runs 14 residues. In germline, CDR1 is DFQATT, CDR2 SNEGSKA (reference sequence). With 4 bases clipped from V and 0 bases from J, the junction kept 0 bases outside the gene matches. The CDR3 protein is CSATGGSYNSPLHF. CDR3 DNA sequence: TGCAGTGCTACAGGGGGCTCCTATAATTCACCCCTCCACTTT.

This clonotype has only a few counts. The chain links TRBV7-9 to TRBJ2-3, with D unresolved. Trimming cost V 10 bases and J 7 bases, with 12 bases left between them. The germline V gene encodes CDR1 SEHNR and CDR2 FQNEAQ (reference sequence). CDR3 length: 11 amino acids. The CDR3 spells CATSAMNTQYF. CDR3 sequence (DNA): TGTGCCACATCGGCCATGAATACGCAGTATTTT.